A single T cell receptor (beta chain) is shown here with its context. Measured with immunoSEQ multiplex PCR; TCRdb has only the in-frame clones, and not every one. Of tens of thousands of clones listed, 90% to 95% were seen once; the top ten hold 0.03% to 0.04%. V dropped 4 bases and J dropped 5; count of bases not matched to a gene: 7. The germline CDR1 and CDR2 sequences are LNHNV and YYDKDF (reference sequence). The CDR3 length is 14 residues. This sample is part of a study of shared T cell receptors in the human thymus. The rearrangement links TRBV15 to TRBJ2-5; 7 bases map to TRBD1. The sample taken for sequencing was thymocytes. This sequence originates from a human donor. The CDR3 is CATSKFRGHETQYF. DNA for the CDR3: TGTGCCACCAGCAAGTTTAGGGGGCATGAGACCCAGTACTTC.